The sequence of this T cell receptor beta chain was determined in a study of shared clonotypes between healthy human individuals. This CDR3 is 13 amino acids long. The V and J ends lost 7 bases and 0 bases respectively, with 4 bases between them. Germline values: CDR1 SGHDN, CDR2 FVKESK. Positively selected for CCR7, the CD45RO-negative cells used as naive CD8 cells excluded terminally differentiated effector memory CD45RA+ cells. Donors, without exception, were Caucasian adults residing in Nashville, Tennessee. Deep-level running was used for the assay. Using immunoSEQ multiplex PCR, the repertoire was profiled, and TCRdb retains in-frame clones only, with some absent. The sample lists roughly 1,800,000 clones; about 94% were seen once.

The receptor was isolated from a man in his late teens or twenties in good health. The chain uses TRBV14 and TRBJ2-6; D is undetermined. Sequencing input: naive CD8+ T cells sorted from blood. The CDR3: CASKVSGANVLTF. CDR3 bases: TGTGCCAGCAAAGTCTCTGGGGCCAACGTCCTGACTTTC.